These T cell receptor beta chains were read from a single sample in a study of blood T cell repertoires in COVID-19. The data were produced by immunoSEQ multiplex PCR, yet TCRdb's version contains in-frame clones alone and is incomplete. The data hold about 160,000 clones, with over 75% observed a single time. Sequences were obtained from PBMCs or T cells enriched from blood (not recorded which). The receptor source for this set is a middle-aged man who had recovered from COVID-19. Each CDR3 is given with its conserved first and last residue. The order of the fields is J gene, V gene, CDR3 protein.

j_call: TRBJ2-7; v_call: TRBV6-5; cdr3_aa: CASSLDSVSGEQYF
j_call: TRBJ2-3; v_call: TRBV25-1; cdr3_aa: CASSDLGQKLDTQYF
j_call: TRBJ2-3; v_call: TRBV14; cdr3_aa: CASSHWTGGTDTQYF
j_call: TRBJ2-1; v_call: TRBV11-2; cdr3_aa: CASSLFAGGKNEQFF
j_call: TRBJ2-2; v_call: TRBV5-5; cdr3_aa: CASSSRGTNTGELFF
j_call: TRBJ1-1; v_call: TRBV5-1; cdr3_aa: CASSSRGGNTEAFF
j_call: TRBJ1-2; v_call: TRBV18; cdr3_aa: CASSPPDRGPKGYTF
j_call: TRBJ1-4; v_call: TRBV4-1; cdr3_aa: CASSQDSGAIGKLFF
j_call: TRBJ1-4; v_call: TRBV11-2; cdr3_aa: CASSPDRVGEKLFF
j_call: TRBJ2-1; v_call: TRBV7-2; cdr3_aa: CASSLGGSRREQFF
j_call: TRBJ1-4; v_call: TRBV6-1; cdr3_aa: CASSDSGNLEKLFF
j_call: TRBJ2-3; v_call: TRBV5-4; cdr3_aa: CASIRGGEGSDTQYF
j_call: TRBJ1-2; v_call: TRBV7-2; cdr3_aa: CASSEQVYGYTF
j_call: TRBJ1-3; v_call: TRBV6-1; cdr3_aa: CASSVTGGSSGNTIYF
j_call: TRBJ2-3; v_call: TRBV5-1; cdr3_aa: CASSFPGLAGGPRTDTQYF
j_call: TRBJ2-7; v_call: TRBV6-5; cdr3_aa: CASSYAGGNGYEQYF
j_call: TRBJ1-2; v_call: TRBV29-1; cdr3_aa: CSVQTGGDYGYTF
j_call: TRBJ1-6; v_call: TRBV30; cdr3_aa: CAWKGGSLYNSPLHF
j_call: TRBJ2-5; v_call: TRBV7-6; cdr3_aa: CASSHGGVVETQYF
j_call: TRBJ1-2; v_call: TRBV30; cdr3_aa: CAWNTGWEYSLNYGYTF
j_call: TRBJ1-5; v_call: TRBV20-1; cdr3_aa: CSASFPVVPDRVSHQPQHF
j_call: TRBJ2-5; v_call: TRBV7-3; cdr3_aa: CASSLSIEETQYF
j_call: TRBJ2-3; v_call: TRBV29-1; cdr3_aa: CSAELTSGAADTQYF
j_call: TRBJ1-1; v_call: TRBV11-2; cdr3_aa: CASSSGLGAFF
j_call: TRBJ1-3; v_call: TRBV2; cdr3_aa: CASNLDGISGNTIYF
j_call: TRBJ2-2; v_call: TRBV18; cdr3_aa: CASSRQGSTGELFF
j_call: TRBJ1-2; v_call: TRBV6-5; cdr3_aa: CASSYSGAPLYGYTF
j_call: TRBJ2-5; v_call: TRBV11-2; cdr3_aa: CASSGQDLQETQYF
j_call: TRBJ2-5; v_call: TRBV11-2; cdr3_aa: CASSRDRGQTQYF
j_call: TRBJ2-5; v_call: TRBV7-9; cdr3_aa: CASRPGQRDQETQYF
j_call: TRBJ2-5; v_call: TRBV20-1; cdr3_aa: CSASATSGGAETQYF
j_call: TRBJ1-2; v_call: TRBV27; cdr3_aa: CASRWSSNYGYTF
j_call: TRBJ1-1; v_call: TRBV25-1; cdr3_aa: CASSAGGTKFEAFF
j_call: TRBJ1-2; v_call: TRBV5-6; cdr3_aa: CASRPQGRYGYTF
j_call: TRBJ2-1; v_call: TRBV5-4; cdr3_aa: CASSLPGTGGYNEQFF
j_call: TRBJ1-4; v_call: TRBV19; cdr3_aa: CASTPGTEKLFF
j_call: TRBJ1-2; v_call: TRBV14; cdr3_aa: CASSRSGTGVGNYGYTF
j_call: TRBJ2-1; v_call: TRBV19; cdr3_aa: CASSISRASTDEQFF
j_call: TRBJ1-6; v_call: TRBV5-5; cdr3_aa: CASSLPSRNSPLHF
j_call: TRBJ1-2; v_call: TRBV13; cdr3_aa: CASSYSSGTYINYGYTF
j_call: TRBJ2-3; v_call: TRBV4-1; cdr3_aa: CASSLGQRGGNQGTQYF
j_call: TRBJ2-1; v_call: TRBV29-1; cdr3_aa: CSVEGQGKVEQFF
j_call: TRBJ2-7; v_call: TRBV27; cdr3_aa: CATRRDYSYEQYF
j_call: TRBJ1-2; v_call: TRBV5-1; cdr3_aa: CASSLPDRGYGYTF
j_call: TRBJ1-4; v_call: TRBV24-1; cdr3_aa: CATPDYLWDRANGEKLFF